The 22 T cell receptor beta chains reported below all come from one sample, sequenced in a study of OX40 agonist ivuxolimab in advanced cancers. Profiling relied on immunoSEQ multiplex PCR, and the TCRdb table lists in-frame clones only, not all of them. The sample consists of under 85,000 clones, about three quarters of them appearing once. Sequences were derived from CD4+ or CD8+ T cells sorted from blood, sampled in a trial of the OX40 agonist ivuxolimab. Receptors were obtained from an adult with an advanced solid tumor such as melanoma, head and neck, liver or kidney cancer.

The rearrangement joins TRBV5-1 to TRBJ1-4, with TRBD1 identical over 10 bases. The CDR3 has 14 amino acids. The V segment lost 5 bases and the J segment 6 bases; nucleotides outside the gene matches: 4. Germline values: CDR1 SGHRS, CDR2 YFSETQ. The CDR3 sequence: CASRTGTGDEKLFF. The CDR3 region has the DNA TGCGCCAGCAGAACCGGGACAGGGGATGAAAAACTGTTTTTT.

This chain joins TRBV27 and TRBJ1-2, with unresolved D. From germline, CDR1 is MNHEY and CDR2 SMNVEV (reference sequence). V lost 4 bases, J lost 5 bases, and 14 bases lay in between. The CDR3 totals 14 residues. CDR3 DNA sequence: TGTGCCAGCAGTTATGGAGGCATGCCTTATGGCTACACCTTC. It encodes CASSYGGMPYGYTF.

The CDR3 DNA sequence: TGTGCCAGCAGCTTACAGGGGGCACAAGAGACCCAGTACTTC. Translated: CASSLQGAQETQYF. The gene calls are TRBV5-4 and TRBJ2-5; 9 positions agree with TRBD1. This CDR3 has 14 amino acids. Looked up from germline, CDR1 is SGHNT and CDR2 is YYREEE (reference sequence). With 2 bases clipped from V and 2 bases from J, the junction kept 1 base outside the gene matches.

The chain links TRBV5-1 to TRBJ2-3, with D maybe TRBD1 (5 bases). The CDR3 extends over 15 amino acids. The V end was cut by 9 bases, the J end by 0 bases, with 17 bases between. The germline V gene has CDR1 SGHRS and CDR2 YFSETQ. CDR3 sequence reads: CATNRNPTSTDTQYF. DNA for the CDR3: TGCGCCACCAACAGGAACCCTACTAGCACAGATACGCAGTATTTT.

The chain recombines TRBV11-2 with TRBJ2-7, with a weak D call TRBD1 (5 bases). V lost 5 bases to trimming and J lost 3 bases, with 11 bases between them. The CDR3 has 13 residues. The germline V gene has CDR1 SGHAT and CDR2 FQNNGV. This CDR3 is CASSPDRFYEQYF. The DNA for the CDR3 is TGTGCCAGCAGCCCCGACAGATTCTACGAGCAGTACTTC.

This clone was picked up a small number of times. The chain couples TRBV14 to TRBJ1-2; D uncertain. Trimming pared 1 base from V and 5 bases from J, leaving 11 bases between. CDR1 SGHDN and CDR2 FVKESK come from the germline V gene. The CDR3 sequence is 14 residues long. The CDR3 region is CASSQVKGGYGYTF. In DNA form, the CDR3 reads TGTGCCAGCAGCCAAGTCAAGGGTGGATATGGCTACACCTTC.

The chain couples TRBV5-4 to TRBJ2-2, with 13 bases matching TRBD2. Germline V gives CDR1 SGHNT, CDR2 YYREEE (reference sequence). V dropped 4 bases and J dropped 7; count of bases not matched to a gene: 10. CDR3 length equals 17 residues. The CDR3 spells CASSPTSGGASVGELFF. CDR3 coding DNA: TGTGCCAGCAGCCCCACTAGCGGGGGGGCCTCTGTCGGGGAGCTGTTTTTT.

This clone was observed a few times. The CDR3 protein is CAAKDRGNEGYTF. Here the CDR3 DNA reads TGTGCAGCGAAGGACAGGGGAAATGAGGGCTACACCTTC. The J gene is TRBJ1-2, the V gene TRBV19, with 9 bases matching TRBD1. The CDR3 contains 13 residues. Germline lookup yields CDR1 LNHDA and CDR2 SQIVND (reference sequence).

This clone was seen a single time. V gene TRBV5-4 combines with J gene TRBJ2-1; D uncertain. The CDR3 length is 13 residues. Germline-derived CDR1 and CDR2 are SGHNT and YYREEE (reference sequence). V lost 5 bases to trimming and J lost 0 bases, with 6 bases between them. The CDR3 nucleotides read TGTGCCAGCAGTTGGGACTCCTACAATGAGCAGTTCTTC. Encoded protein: CASSWDSYNEQFF.

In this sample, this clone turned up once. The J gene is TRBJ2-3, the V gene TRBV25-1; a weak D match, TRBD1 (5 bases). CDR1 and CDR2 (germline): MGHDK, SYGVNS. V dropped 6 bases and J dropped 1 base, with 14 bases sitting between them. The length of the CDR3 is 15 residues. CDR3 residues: CASSQPRAGTDTQYF. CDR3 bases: TGTGCCAGCAGCCAGCCCAGGGCCGGCACAGATACGCAGTATTTT.

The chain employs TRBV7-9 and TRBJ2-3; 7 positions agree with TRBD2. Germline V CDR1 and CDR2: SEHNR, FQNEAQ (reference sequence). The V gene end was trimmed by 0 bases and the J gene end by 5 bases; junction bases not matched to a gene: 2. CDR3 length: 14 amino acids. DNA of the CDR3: TGTGCCAGCAGCTTAGCGCCTAGCGGAGATACGCAGTATTTT. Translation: CASSLAPSGDTQYF.

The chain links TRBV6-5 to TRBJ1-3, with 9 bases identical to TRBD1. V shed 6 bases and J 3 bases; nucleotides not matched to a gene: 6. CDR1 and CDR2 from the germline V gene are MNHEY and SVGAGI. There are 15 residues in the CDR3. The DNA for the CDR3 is TGTGCCAGCAGCGTACAGGGGGCCCTTGGAAACACCATATATTTT. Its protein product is CASSVQGALGNTIYF.

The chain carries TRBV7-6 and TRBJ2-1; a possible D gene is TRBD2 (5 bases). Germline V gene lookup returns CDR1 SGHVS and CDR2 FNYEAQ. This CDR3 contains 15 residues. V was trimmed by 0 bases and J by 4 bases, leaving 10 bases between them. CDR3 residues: CASSLASGWYNEQFF. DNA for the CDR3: TGTGCCAGCAGCTTAGCGTCGGGGTGGTACAATGAGCAGTTCTTC. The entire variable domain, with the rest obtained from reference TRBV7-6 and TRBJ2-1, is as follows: GAGVSQSPRYKVTKRGQDVALRCDPISGHVSLYWYRQALGQGPEFLTYFNYEAQQDKSGLPNDRFSAERPEGSISTLTIQRTEQRDSAMYRCASSLASGWYNEQFFGPGTRLTVL.

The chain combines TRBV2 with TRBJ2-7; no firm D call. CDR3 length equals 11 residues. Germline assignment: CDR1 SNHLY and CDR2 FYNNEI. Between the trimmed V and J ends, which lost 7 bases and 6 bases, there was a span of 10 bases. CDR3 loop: CASTPAAEQYF. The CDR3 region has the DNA TGTGCCAGCACCCCAGCCGCCGAGCAGTACTTC.

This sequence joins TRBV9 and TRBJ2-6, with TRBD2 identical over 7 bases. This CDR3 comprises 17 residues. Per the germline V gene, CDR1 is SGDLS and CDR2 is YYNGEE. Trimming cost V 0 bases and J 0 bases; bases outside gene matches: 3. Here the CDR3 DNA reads TGTGCCAGCAGCGTAGAATCGGGGGGCTCTGGGGCCAACGTCCTGACTTTC. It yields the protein CASSVESGGSGANVLTF.

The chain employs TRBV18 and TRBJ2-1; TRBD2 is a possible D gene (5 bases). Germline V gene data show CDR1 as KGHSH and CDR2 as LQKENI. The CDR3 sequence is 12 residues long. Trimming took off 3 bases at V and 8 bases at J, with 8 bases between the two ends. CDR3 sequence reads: CASSPPGDEQFF. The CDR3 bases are TGTGCCAGCTCACCCCCCGGGGATGAGCAGTTCTTC.

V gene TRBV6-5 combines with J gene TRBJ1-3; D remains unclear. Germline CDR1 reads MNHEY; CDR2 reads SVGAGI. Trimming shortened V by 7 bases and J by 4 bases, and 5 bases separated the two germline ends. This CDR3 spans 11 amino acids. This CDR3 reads CASNGGNTIYF. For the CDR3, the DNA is TGTGCCAGCAACGGGGGAAACACCATATATTTT.

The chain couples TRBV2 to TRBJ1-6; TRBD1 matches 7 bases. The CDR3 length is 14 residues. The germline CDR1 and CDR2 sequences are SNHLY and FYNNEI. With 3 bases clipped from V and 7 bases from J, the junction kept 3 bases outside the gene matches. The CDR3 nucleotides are TGTGCCAGCAGTGAGGGCAGGGGGAATTCACCCCTCCACTTT. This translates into CASSEGRGNSPLHF. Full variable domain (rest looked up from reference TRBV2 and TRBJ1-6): EPEVTQTPSHQVTQMGQEVILRCVPISNHLYFYWYRQILGQKVEFLVSFYNNEISEKSEIFDDQFSVERPDGSNFTLKIRSTKLEDSAMYFCASSEGRGNSPLHFGNGTRLTVT.

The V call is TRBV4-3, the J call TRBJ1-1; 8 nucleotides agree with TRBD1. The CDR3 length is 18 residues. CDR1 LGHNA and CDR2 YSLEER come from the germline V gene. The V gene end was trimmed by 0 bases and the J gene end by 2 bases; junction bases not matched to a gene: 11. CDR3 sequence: CASSQDYRGGQDNTEAFF. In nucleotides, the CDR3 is TGCGCCAGCAGCCAAGATTATCGAGGGGGACAGGACAACACTGAAGCTTTCTTT.

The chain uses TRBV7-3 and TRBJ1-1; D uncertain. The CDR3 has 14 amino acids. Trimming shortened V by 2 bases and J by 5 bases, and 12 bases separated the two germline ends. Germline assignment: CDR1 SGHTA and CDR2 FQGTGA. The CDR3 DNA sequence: TGTGCCAGCAGCTTAGGGCAGCCCCCTACTGAAGCTTTCTTT. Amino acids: CASSLGQPPTEAFF.

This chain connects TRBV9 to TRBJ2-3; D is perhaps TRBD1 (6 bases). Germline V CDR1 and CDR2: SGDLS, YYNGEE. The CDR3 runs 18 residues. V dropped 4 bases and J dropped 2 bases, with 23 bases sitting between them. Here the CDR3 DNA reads TGTGCCAGCAGCCTTGGACAGCTGATTACGACGGACACAGATACGCAGTATTTT. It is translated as CASSLGQLITTDTDTQYF.

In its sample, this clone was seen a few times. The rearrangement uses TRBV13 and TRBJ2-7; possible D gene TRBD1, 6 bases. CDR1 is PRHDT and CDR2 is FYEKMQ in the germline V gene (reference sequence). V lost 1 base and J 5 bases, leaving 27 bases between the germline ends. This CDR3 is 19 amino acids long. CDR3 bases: TGTGCCAGCAGCTTAGTCCTGATTGGTGGTGGCAGGGGATCGGACGAGCAGTACTTC. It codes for CASSLVLIGGGRGSDEQYF.